The clone carrying this TCR beta chain was seen at least ten times. The CDR3 has 16 amino acids. Looked up from germline, CDR1 is DFQATT and CDR2 is SNEGSKA (reference sequence). The source of the sample is a study of T-cell reconstitution after alpha-beta-depleted transplantation in children. Unique molecular identifiers were used to barcode this TCRbeta library. TCRdb re-analysed the PCR reads in MiXCR, keeping a single row per CDR3 protein. This sample has 420,000 or so distinct CDR3 sequences, with roughly a tenth found just once. The starting material was PBMCs from the stem cell graft donor, obtained from the stem cell graft. The TCR originated in a human donor who donated a stem cell graft to a child with acute myeloid leukemia. The rearrangement joins TRBV20-1 to TRBJ2-7; 9 bases line up with TRBD2. CDR3 DNA sequence: TGCAGCACCCCACCCCCCACAGCGGGAGGTTCCTACGAGCAGTACTTC. It specifies CSTPPPTAGGSYEQYF.